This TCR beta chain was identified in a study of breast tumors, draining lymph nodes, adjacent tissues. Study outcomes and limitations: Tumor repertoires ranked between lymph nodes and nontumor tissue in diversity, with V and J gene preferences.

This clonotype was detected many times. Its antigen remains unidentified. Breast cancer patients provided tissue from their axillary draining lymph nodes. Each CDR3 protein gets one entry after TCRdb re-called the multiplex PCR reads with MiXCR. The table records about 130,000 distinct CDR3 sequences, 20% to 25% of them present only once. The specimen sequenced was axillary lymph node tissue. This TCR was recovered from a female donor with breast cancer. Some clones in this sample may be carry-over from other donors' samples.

CDR3 region: CASSTTGGSEQYF. DNA of the CDR3: TGCGCCAGCAGCACTACTGGGGGGTCCGAGCAGTACTTC. The chain combines TRBV5-1 with TRBJ2-7; maybe TRBD2 (6 bases). Trimming left V 4 bases short and J 6 bases short, with 14 bases between. The CDR3 spans 13 residues. CDR1 and CDR2 from the germline V gene are SGHRS and YFSETQ.